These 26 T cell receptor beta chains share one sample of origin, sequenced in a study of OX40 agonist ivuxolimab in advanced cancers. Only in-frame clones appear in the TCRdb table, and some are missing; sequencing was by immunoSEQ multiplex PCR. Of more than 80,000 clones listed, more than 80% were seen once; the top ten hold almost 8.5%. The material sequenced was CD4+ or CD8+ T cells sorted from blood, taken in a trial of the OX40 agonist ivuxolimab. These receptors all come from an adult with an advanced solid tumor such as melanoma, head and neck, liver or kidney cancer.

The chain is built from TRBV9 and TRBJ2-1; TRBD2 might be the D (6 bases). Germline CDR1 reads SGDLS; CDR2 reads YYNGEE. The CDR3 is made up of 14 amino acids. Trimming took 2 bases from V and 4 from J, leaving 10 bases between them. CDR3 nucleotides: TGTGCCAGCAGCGTTTCCGGGGGTTACAATGAGCAGTTCTTC. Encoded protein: CASSVSGGYNEQFF.

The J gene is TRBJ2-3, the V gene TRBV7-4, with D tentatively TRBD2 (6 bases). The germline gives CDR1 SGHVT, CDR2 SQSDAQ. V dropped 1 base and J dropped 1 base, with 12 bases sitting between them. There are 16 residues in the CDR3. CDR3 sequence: CASSLGARGGTDTQYF. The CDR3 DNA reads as TGTGCCAGCAGCTTAGGAGCGCGCGGGGGCACAGATACGCAGTATTTT. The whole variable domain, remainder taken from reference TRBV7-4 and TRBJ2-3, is GAGVSQSPRYKVAKRGRDVALRCDSISGHVTLYWYRQTLGQGSEVLTYSQSDAQRDKSGRPSGRFSAERPERSVSTLKIQRTEQGDSAVYLCASSLGARGGTDTQYFGPGTRLTVL.

CDR3 protein: CASSPHTDTQYF. The CDR3 bases are TGTGCCAGCAGCCCACACACAGATACGCAGTATTTT. V is TRBV9 and J is TRBJ2-3; D remains ambiguous. V lost 4 bases to trimming and J lost 2 bases, with 5 bases between them. CDR3 length: 12 residues. Germline CDR1 and CDR2: SGDLS and YYNGEE.

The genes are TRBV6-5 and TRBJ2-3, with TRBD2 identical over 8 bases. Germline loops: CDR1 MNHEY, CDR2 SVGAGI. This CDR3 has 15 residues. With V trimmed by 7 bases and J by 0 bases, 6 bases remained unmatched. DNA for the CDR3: TGTGCCAGCACCACTAGCGGATCTAGCACAGATACGCAGTATTTT. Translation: CASTTSGSSTDTQYF.

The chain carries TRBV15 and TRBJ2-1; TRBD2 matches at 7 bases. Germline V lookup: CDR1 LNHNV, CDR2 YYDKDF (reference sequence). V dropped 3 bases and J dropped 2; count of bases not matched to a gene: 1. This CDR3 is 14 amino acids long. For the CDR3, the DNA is TGTGCCACCAGCAGGAGCGGGGCCTACAATGAGCAGTTCTTC. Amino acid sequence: CATSRSGAYNEQFF. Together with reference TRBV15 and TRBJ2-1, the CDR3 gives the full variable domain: DAMVIQNPRYQVTQFGKPVTLSCSQTLNHNVMYWYQQKSSQAPKLLFHYYDKDFNNEADTPDNFQSRRPNTSFCFLDIRSPGLGDTAMYLCATSRSGAYNEQFFGPGTRLTVL.

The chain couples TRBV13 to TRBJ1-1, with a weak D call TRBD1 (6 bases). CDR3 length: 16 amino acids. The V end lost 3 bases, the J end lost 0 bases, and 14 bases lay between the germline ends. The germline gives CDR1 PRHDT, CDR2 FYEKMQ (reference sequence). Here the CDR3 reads CASSLGPRGLNTEAFF. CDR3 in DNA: TGTGCCAGCAGCTTGGGCCCTAGGGGGTTGAACACTGAAGCTTTCTTT.

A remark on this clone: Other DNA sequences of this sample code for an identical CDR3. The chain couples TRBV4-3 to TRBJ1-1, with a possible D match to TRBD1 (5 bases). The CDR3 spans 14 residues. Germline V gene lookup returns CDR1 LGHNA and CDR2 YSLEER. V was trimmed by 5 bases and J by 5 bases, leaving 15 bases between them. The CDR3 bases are TGCGCCAGCAGCTTGCAGGGTGGAAGTACTGAAGCTTTCTTT. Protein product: CASSLQGGSTEAFF.

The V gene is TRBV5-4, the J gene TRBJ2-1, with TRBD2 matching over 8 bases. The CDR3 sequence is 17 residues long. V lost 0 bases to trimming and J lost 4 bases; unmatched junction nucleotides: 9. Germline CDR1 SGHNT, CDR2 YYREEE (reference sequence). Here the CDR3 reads CASSLDPKRGIYNEQFF. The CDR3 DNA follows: TGTGCCAGCAGCTTGGACCCCAAGCGGGGGATTTACAATGAGCAGTTCTTC. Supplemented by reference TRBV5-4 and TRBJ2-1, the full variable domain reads ETGVTQSPTHLIKTRGQQVTLRCSSQSGHNTVSWYQQALGQGPQFIFQYYREEENGRGNFPPRFSGLQFPNYSSELNVNALELDDSALYLCASSLDPKRGIYNEQFFGPGTRLTVL.

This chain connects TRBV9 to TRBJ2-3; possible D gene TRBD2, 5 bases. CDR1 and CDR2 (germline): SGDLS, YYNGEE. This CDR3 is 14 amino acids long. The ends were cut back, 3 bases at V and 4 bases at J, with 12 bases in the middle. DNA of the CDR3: TGTGCCAGCAGCGCCGTACTAGGTTCAGATACGCAGTATTTT. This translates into CASSAVLGSDTQYF.

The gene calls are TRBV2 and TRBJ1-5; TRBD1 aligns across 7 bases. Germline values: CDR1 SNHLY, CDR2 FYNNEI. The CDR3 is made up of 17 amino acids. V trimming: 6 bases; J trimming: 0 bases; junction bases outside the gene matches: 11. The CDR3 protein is CASRDREKSYSNQPQHF. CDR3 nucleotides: TGTGCCAGCAGAGACAGGGAAAAGTCCTATAGCAATCAGCCCCAGCATTTT. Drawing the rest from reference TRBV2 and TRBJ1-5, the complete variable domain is EPEVTQTPSHQVTQMGQEVILRCVPISNHLYFYWYRQILGQKVEFLVSFYNNEISEKSEIFDDQFSVERPDGSNFTLKIRSTKLEDSAMYFCASRDREKSYSNQPQHFGDGTRLSIL.

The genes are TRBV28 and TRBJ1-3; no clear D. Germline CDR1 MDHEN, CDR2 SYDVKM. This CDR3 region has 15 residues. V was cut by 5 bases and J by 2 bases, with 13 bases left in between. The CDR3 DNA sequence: TGTGCCAGCAGTCAATATGAAGGGCCTGGAAACACCATATATTTT. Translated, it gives CASSQYEGPGNTIYF.

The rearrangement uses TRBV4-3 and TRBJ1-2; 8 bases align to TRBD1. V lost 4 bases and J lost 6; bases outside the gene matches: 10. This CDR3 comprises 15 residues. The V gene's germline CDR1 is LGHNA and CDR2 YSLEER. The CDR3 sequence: CASSRIAGGADGYTF. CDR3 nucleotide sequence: TGCGCCAGCAGCCGGATTGCAGGGGGCGCGGATGGCTACACCTTC.

DNA of the CDR3: TGCGCCAGCAGCCTAAATTTTGGCGGAAACACCATATATTTT. It yields the protein CASSLNFGGNTIYF. The chain employs TRBV4-3 and TRBJ1-3; D uncertain. Germline V gene data show CDR1 as LGHNA and CDR2 as YSLEER. This CDR3 is 14 amino acids long. V was pared by 4 bases and J by 4 bases, with 11 bases between.

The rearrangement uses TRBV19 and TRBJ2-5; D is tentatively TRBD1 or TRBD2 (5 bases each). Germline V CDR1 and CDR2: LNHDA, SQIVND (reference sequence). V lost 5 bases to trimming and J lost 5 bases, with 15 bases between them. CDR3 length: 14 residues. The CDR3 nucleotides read TGTGCCAGTAGTTCCGGGGTTGGGGCGGAGACCCAGTACTTC. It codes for CASSSGVGAETQYF.

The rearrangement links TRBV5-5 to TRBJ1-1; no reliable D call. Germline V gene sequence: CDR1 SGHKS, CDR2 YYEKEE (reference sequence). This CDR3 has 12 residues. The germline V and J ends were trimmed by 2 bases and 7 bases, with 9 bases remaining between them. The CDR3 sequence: CASSFNSYEAFF. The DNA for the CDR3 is TGTGCCAGCAGCTTCAACTCCTATGAAGCTTTCTTT.

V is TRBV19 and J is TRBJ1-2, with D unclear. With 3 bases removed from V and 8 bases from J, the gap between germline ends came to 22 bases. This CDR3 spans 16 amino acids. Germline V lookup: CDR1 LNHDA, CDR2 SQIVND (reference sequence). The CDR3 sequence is CASSMEVGNRYRGYTF. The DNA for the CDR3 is TGTGCCAGTAGTATGGAGGTCGGGAACCGGTATCGGGGCTACACCTTC.

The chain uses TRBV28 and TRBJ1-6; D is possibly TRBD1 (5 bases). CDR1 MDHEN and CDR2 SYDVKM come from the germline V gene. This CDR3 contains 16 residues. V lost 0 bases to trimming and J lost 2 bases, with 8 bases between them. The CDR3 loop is CASSLWQGPYNSPLHF. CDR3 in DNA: TGTGCCAGCAGTTTATGGCAGGGTCCCTATAATTCACCCCTCCACTTT.

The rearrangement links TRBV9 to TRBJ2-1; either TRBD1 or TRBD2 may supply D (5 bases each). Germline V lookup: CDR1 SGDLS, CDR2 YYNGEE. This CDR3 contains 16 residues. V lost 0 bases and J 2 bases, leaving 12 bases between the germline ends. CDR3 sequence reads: CASSVGGSHTYNEQFF. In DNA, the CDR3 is TGTGCCAGCAGCGTAGGGGGGTCACATACCTACAATGAGCAGTTCTTC.

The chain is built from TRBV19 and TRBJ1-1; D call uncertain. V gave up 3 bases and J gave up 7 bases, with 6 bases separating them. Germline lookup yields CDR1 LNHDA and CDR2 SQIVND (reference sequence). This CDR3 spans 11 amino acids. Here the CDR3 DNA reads TGTGCCAGTAGTATCCAGCTTGAAGCTTTCTTT. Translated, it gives CASSIQLEAFF.

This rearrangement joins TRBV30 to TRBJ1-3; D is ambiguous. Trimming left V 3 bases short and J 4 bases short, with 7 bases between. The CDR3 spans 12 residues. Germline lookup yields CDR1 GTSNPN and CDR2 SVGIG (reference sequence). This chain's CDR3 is CAWSSLGNTIYF. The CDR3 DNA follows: TGTGCCTGGAGCAGCCTAGGAAACACCATATATTTT.

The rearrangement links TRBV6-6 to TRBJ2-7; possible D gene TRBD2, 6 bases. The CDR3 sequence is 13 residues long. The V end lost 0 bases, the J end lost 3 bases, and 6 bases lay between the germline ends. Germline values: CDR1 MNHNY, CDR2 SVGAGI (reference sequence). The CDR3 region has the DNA TGTGCCAGCAGTTACTCGGGACTCTACGAGCAGTACGTC. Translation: CASSYSGLYEQYV.

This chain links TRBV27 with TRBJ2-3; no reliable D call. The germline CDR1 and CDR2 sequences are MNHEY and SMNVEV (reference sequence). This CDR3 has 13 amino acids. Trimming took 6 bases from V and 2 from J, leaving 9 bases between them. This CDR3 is CASSRFPTDTQYF. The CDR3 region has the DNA TGTGCCAGCAGCCGATTCCCCACAGATACGCAGTATTTT.

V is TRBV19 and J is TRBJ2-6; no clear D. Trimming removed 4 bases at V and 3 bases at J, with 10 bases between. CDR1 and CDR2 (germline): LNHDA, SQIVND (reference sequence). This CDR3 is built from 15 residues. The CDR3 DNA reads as TGTGCCAGTAGTACGTGGGCGCGTGGGGCCAACGTCCTGACTTTC. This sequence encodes CASSTWARGANVLTF. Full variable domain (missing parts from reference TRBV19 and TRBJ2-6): DGGITQSPKYLFRKEGQNVTLSCEQNLNHDAMYWYRQDPGQGLRLIYYSQIVNDFQKGDIAEGYSVSREKKESFPLTVTSAQKNPTAFYLCASSTWARGANVLTFGAGSRLTVL.

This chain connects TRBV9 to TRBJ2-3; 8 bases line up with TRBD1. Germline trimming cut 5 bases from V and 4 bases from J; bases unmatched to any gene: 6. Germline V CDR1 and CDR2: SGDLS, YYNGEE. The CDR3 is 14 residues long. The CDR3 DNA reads TGTGCCAGCAGACCTCCAGGGGGCGCAGATACGCAGTATTTT. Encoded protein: CASRPPGGADTQYF.

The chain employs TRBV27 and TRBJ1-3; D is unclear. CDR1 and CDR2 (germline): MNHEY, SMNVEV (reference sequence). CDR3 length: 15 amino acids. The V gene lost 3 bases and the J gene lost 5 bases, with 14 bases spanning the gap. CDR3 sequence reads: CASSFKPGLRNTIYF. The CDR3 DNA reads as TGTGCCAGCAGTTTCAAACCTGGGCTGAGAAACACCATATATTTT.

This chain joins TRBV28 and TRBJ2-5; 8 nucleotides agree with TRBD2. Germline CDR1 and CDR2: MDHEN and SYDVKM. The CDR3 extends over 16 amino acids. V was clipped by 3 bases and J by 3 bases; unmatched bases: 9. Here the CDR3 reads CASSLGAGDHEETQYF. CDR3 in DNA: TGTGCCAGCAGTTTGGGAGCGGGGGATCATGAAGAGACCCAGTACTTC.